This is a list of T cell receptor beta chains from one sample in a study of pediatric ulcerative colitis. This table comes from immunoSEQ multiplex PCR, and its TCRdb copy is limited to in-frame clones, with some not included. The table lists about 36,000 clones, around 78% of them singletons. The sequencing sample was made of gut tissue. Receptors were obtained from a boy between 5 and 17 years old with moderate ulcerative colitis. The CDR3 runs from the conserved cysteine through the conserved F or W. The D gene is left open where the match is weak. Part of the rows lack a size; the others show once, few, many or a class for expanded clones.

TRBJ1-2 | TRBD1 | TRBV19 | 11 | NA | TGTGCCAGTAGTACAGGGGGCGGCTACACCTTC | CASSTGGGYTF
TRBJ2-5 | NA | TRBV19 | 14 | once | TGTGCCAGTGGCCTCTTGGGGGCCGGGGAGACCCAGTACTTC | CASGLLGAGETQYF
TRBJ2-1 | NA | TRBV15 | 13 | NA | TGTGCCACCGTGGCGAGCGGATACAATGAGCAGTTCTTC | CATVASGYNEQFF
TRBJ2-2 | NA | TRBV11-3 | 13 | NA | TGTGCCAGCAGCTTAGAGGCTGAGGAGGAGCTGTTTTTT | CASSLEAEEELFF
TRBJ1-1 | TRBD1 | TRBV10-3 | 13 | NA | TGTGCCATCAGTGATGGACAGGGTACTGAAGCTTTCTTT | CAISDGQGTEAFF
TRBJ2-7 | NA | TRBV5-4 | 14 | NA | TGTGCCAGCAGCTTTGCAGGGAATATGGGCGAGCAGTACTTC | CASSFAGNMGEQYF
TRBJ1-3 | NA | TRBV7-9 | 12 | few | TGTGCCAGCAGCCCCGCTGGAAACACCATATATTTT | CASSPAGNTIYF
TRBJ2-7 | TRBD1 | TRBV30 | 14 | NA | TGTGCCTGGAGTCTAGGGGGCGTCTCCTACGAGCAGTACTTC | CAWSLGGVSYEQYF
TRBJ1-6 | NA | TRBV5-5 | 13 | NA | TGTGCCAGCAGGAGCCTCGGAGGTTCACCCCTCCACTTT | CASRSLGGSPLHF
TRBJ2-7 | TRBD2 | TRBV6-1 | 16 | NA | TGTGCCAGCAGTGAGACTAGCGGGGGGTTCTCCTACGAGCAGTACTTC | CASSETSGGFSYEQYF